This T cell receptor beta chain stems from a study of blood T cell repertoires in COVID-19 (dated by TCRdb to 2020 to 2022). Study-wide context: Samples from collaborators originated in the United States, Italy and Spain and spanned both the acute and convalescent phases of COVID-19. The prospective study material was composed of cDNA or gDNA derived from T cells, B-cell-depleted T cells, or PBMCs. A freely available public database, intended as a resource for researchers studying the immune response to SARS-CoV-2, is where the repertoires were released. Subjects who had been exposed to COVID-19, were actively infected with it, or had recovered from it provided the deeply sampled blood TCRbeta repertoires that made up the dataset. The samples were drawn from the first 160 participants of the ongoing ImmuneRACE study and from 1,254 subjects provided by 6 global collaborators. Nearly every sample came with metadata listing a de-identified subject ID, COVID-19 status, age in years and sex. Where available, HLA class I and class II types were obtained from metadata supplied by the sample provider rather than from assay-based typing. Here is what the overall study found, with its caveats: The amount of clinical and demographic metadata varied by source and participant and was provided uncurated.

Relative to germline, V is 3 bases shorter and J is 0 bases shorter, with 10 bases between their ends. The CDR3 has 15 amino acids, counting the end cysteine and phenylalanine. Here the CDR3 DNA is all that survives: 45 bases in frame from base 1. CDR1 and CDR2 (SGHDT, YYEEEE) derive from the germline V gene. TCRbeta CDR3 regions were amplified from genomic DNA using the immunoSEQ Assay, a bias-controlled multiplex PCR. The paper's data handling went like this. Within the assay, amplification of reference gene primers was used to estimate how many nucleated cells each sample contained. To quantify the absolute abundance of each unique TCRbeta CDR3 rearrangement, sequence reads were collapsed and filtered. For each sample, productive Simpson clonality was calculated as the square root of Simpson's diversity index across productive rearrangements. Held by TCRdb, this immuneACCESS table contains in-frame sequences only and omits some clones. Under half of the omission traces to an unresolved V gene where checked; the cause of the rest is unknown. That table supplies the V and J calls and clone size; D and trimming were determined from the DNA. The sample table contains about 65,000 clones; only one count was recorded for 90% of them. The top ten clonotypes cover over 0.95% of the sample.

This clone came up once. Its antigen is still unknown. The input lacks base qualities; no much larger clone sits a single base away. Each collaborating institution followed its own protocols to collect whole blood in K2EDTA tubes. For TCRbeta analysis, collaborator samples were shipped as frozen whole blood, as isolated PBMCs, or as DNA extracted from either sample type. Sequencing was carried out using peripheral blood. The sequence is built from TRBV5-6 and TRBJ1-5; TRBD1 might be the D gene, on 5 matching bases. The source of this sequence is a man between 60 and 75 years old with acute or convalescent COVID-19. The CDR3: CASSWGGISNQPQHF. In nucleotide form, the sequence is TGTGCCAGCAGCTGGGGGGGTATTAGCAATCAGCCCCAGCATTTT.